This entry describes one TCR beta chain. Time point meaning: pre-sensitization, week 0. The treatment is: therapeutic diphenylcyclopropenone sensitization with weekly scalp DPC. Ahead of applying each patch test, blood was sampled. This entry comes from a study of human T cells and chemical hapten exposure. TCRdb analysed the RACE reads with MiXCR anew, one entry per CDR3 protein. The sample lists under 50,000 distinct CDR3 sequences, 7.6% occurring once. The germline V gene has CDR1 SGDLS and CDR2 YYNGEE. V was clipped by 3 bases and J by 4 bases, with 12 bases between them. The CDR3 contains 14 residues.

The receptor was derived from a woman aged 45-59 years with alopecia areata. Some clones in this sample may be carry-over from other donors' samples. The chain recombines TRBV9 with TRBJ2-3, with D perhaps matching TRBD1 (6 bases). Here the sequenced sample was whole blood, taken in connection with sensitization to the hapten diphenylcyclopropenone (DPC). The DNA for the CDR3 is TGTGCCAGCAGCGATCTGAAGGGGGCAGATACGCAGTATTTT. This gives the protein CASSDLKGADTQYF.